This T cell receptor (beta chain) originates from a study of neurological immune-mediated disorders. Study results and limitations: The study found the most TCR clonal expansion in HTLV-1-associated myelopathy and the least in multiple sclerosis, below healthy controls.

The V end was cut by 7 bases, the J end by 5 bases, with 16 bases between. This CDR3 contains 14 residues. The germline V gene encodes CDR1 SGHRS and CDR2 YFSETQ. On this clonotype itself: Its antigen is undetermined.

TCRdb re-analysed the 5' RACE reads in MiXCR, keeping a single row per CDR3 protein. The table shows nearly 60,000 distinct CDR3 sequences, with about 3.2% occurring only once. The chain carries TRBV5-1 and TRBJ2-1; D perhaps matches TRBD2 (5 bases). The clonotype comes from a woman aged 60-75 years with multiple sclerosis. Sequencing was carried out using PBMCs. The CDR3: CASQAGTRDNEQFF. The CDR3 DNA follows: TGCGCCAGCCAGGCAGGAACTAGAGACAATGAGCAGTTCTTC.